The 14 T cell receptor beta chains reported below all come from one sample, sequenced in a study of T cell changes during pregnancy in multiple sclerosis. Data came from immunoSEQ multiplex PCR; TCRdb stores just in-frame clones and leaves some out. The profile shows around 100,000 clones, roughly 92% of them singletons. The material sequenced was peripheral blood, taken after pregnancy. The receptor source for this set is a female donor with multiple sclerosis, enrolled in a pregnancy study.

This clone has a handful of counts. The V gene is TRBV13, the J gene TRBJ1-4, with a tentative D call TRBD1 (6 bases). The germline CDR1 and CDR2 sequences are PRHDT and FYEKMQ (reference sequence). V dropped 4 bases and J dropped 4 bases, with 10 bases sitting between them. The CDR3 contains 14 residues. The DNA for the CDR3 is TGTGCCAGCAGCTCGCGACAGGTTAATGAAAAACTGTTTTTT. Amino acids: CASSSRQVNEKLFF.

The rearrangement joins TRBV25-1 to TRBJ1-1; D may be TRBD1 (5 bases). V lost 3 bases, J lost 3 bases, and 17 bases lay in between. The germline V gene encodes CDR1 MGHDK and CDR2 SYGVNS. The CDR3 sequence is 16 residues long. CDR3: CASSDFRGGEHTEAFF. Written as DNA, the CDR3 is TGTGCCAGCAGTGATTTTCGGGGGGGGGAGCACACTGAAGCTTTCTTT.

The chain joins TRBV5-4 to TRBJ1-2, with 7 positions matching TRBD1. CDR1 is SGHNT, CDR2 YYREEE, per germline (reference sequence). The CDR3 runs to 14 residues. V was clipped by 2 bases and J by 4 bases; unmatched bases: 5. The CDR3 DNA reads TGTGCCAGCAGCTTACAGGGACAGATCTATGGCTACACCTTC. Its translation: CASSLQGQIYGYTF.

The CDR3, as DNA: TGTGCCATCAGTCAGACAGGGGTCCTCCAAGAGACCCAGTACTTC. It is translated as CAISQTGVLQETQYF. The V call is TRBV10-3, the J call TRBJ2-5; TRBD1 matches at 8 bases. Germline loops: CDR1 ENHRY, CDR2 SYGVKD. Unmatched junction bases numbered 6, after V lost 5 bases and J lost 1 base. CDR3 size: 15 residues.

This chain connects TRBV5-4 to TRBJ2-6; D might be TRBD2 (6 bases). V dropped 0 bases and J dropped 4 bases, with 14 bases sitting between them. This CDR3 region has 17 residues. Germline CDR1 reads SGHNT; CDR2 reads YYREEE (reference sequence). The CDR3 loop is CASSLGGSGWGANVLTF. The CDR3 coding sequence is TGTGCCAGCAGCTTGGGTGGCAGCGGGTGGGGGGCCAACGTCCTGACTTTC.

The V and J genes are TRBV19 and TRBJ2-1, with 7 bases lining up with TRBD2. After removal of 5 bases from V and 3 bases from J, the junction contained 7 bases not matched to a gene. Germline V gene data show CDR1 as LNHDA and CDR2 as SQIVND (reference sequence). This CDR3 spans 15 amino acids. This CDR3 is CASSASSGVYNEQFF. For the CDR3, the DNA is TGTGCCAGTAGTGCTTCTAGCGGAGTCTACAATGAGCAGTTCTTC.

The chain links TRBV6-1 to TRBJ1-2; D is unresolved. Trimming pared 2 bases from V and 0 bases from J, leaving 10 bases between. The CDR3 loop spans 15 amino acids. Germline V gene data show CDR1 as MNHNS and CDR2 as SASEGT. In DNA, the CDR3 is TGTGCCAGCAGTGAACAGCTTCTAGCTAACTATGGCTACACCTTC. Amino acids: CASSEQLLANYGYTF.

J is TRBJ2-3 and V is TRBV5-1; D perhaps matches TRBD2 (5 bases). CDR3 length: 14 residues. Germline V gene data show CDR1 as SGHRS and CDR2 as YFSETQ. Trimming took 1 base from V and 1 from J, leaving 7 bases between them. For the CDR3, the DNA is TGCGCCAGCAGCTTGAGTAGCGGCACAGATACGCAGTATTTT. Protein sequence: CASSLSSGTDTQYF.

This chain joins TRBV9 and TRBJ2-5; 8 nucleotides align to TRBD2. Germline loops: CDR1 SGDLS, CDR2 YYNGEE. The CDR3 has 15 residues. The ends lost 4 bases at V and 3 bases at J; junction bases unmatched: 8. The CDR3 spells CASSPSRGGEETQYF. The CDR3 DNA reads TGTGCCAGCAGCCCTAGCCGGGGGGGGGAAGAGACCCAGTACTTC.

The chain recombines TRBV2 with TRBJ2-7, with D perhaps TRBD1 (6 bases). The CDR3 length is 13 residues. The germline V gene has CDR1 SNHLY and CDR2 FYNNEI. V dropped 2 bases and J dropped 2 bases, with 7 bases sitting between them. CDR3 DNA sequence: TGTGCCAGCAGTGAACGGACAGCCTACGAGCAGTACTTC. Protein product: CASSERTAYEQYF.

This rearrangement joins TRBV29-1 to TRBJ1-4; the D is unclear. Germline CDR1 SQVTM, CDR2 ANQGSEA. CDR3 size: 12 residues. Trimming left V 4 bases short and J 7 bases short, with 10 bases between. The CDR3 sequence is CSVVVSPEKLFF. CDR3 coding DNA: TGCAGCGTTGTTGTCAGTCCTGAAAAACTGTTTTTT.

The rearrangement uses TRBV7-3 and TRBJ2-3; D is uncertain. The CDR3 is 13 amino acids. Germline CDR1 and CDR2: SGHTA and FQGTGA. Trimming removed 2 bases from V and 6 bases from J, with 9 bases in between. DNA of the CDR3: TGTGCCAGCAGCTTAGGAGCTCGGGATACGCAGTATTTT. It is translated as CASSLGARDTQYF.

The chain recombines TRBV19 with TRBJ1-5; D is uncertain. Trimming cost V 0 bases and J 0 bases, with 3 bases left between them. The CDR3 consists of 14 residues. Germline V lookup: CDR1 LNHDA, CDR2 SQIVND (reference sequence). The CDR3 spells CASSIDYSNQPQHF. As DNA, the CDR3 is TGTGCCAGTAGTATAGACTATAGCAATCAGCCCCAGCATTTT.

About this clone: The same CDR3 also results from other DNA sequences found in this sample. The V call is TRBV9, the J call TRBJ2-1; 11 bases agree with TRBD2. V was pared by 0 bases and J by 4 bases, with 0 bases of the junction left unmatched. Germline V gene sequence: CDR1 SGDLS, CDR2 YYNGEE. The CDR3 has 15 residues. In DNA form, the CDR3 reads TGTGCCAGCAGCGTAGGACTAGCGGGGTACAATGAGCAGTTCTTC. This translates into CASSVGLAGYNEQFF. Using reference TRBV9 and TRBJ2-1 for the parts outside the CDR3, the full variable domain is DSGVTQTPKHLITATGQRVTLRCSPRSGDLSVYWYQQSLDQGLQFLIQYYNGEERAKGNILERFSAQQFPDLHSELNLSSLELGDSALYFCASSVGLAGYNEQFFGPGTRLTVL.